One sample yielded the 13 T cell receptor beta chains listed below, sequenced in a study of blood T cell repertoires in COVID-19. Repertoires were generated with immunoSEQ multiplex PCR, while TCRdb's copy carries only in-frame clones and drops some. The sample lists around 8,300 clones, about 86% occurring once. The sample consisted of peripheral blood. All receptors derive from a human donor in a cohort sampled during active COVID-19.

The chain employs TRBV5-1 and TRBJ1-2; 9 bases match TRBD1. With 2 bases clipped from V and 4 bases from J, the junction kept 6 bases outside the gene matches. CDR1 SGHRS and CDR2 YFSETQ come from the germline V gene. The CDR3 has 15 amino acids. CDR3 loop: CASSLTWTGVYGYTF. DNA of the CDR3: TGCGCCAGCAGCTTAACATGGACAGGGGTCTATGGCTACACCTTC. Full variable domain (missing parts from reference TRBV5-1 and TRBJ1-2): KAGVTQTPRYLIKTRGQQVTLSCSPISGHRSVSWYQQTPGQGLQFLFEYFSETQRNKGNFPGRFSGRQFSNSRSEMNVSTLELGDSALYLCASSLTWTGVYGYTFGSGTRLTVV.

The V and J genes are TRBV11-2 and TRBJ2-3; 11 bases agree with TRBD2. V lost 1 base and J lost 2; bases outside the gene matches: 8. Germline values: CDR1 SGHAT, CDR2 FQNNGV. This CDR3 has 18 amino acids. CDR3 in DNA: TGTGCCAGCAGCTTAGGGCTCCTAGCGGGAGGACTCACAGATACGCAGTATTTT. It translates to CASSLGLLAGGLTDTQYF.

The genes are TRBV5-8 and TRBJ2-7; TRBD2 matches 13 bases. The CDR3 sequence is 14 residues long. The V segment lost 4 bases and the J segment 4 bases; nucleotides outside the gene matches: 2. Germline assignment: CDR1 SGHTS and CDR2 YDEGEE. The CDR3 bases are TGTGCCAGCAGCAAGACTAGCGGGAGGTACGAGCAGTACTTC. Its protein is CASSKTSGRYEQYF.

The J gene is TRBJ1-1, the V gene TRBV10-3; TRBD1 is a possible D gene (6 bases). This CDR3 comprises 13 residues. V dropped 0 bases and J dropped 7 bases, with 9 bases sitting between them. Germline CDR1 reads ENHRY; CDR2 reads SYGVKD. The CDR3 nucleotides read TGTGCCATCAGTGAGTCCGGACAGCTTGAAGCTTTCTTT. It yields the protein CAISESGQLEAFF.

The chain joins TRBV6-1 to TRBJ2-3; possibly TRBD1 for D (6 bases). Germline V CDR1 and CDR2: MNHNS, SASEGT. The CDR3 consists of 15 residues. V was cut by 2 bases and J by 2 bases, with 11 bases left in between. The CDR3 DNA reads TGTGCCAGCAGTGAACCCGGACAGCTCACAGATACGCAGTATTTT. It encodes CASSEPGQLTDTQYF.

The V and J genes are TRBV28 and TRBJ2-3; 9 bases are a match to TRBD2. The germline V gene has CDR1 MDHEN and CDR2 SYDVKM. The CDR3 has 18 residues. V shed 2 bases, J shed 5 bases, and the junction held 14 bases outside the gene matches. Here the CDR3 reads CASSLILEAGGPEDTQYF. CDR3 bases: TGTGCCAGCAGTTTAATTTTGGAGGCGGGAGGGCCGGAAGATACGCAGTATTTT.

V usage is TRBV11-3 and J usage is TRBJ2-7, with TRBD1 identical over 11 bases. With V trimmed by 4 bases and J by 3 bases, 2 bases remained unmatched. The length of the CDR3 is 14 residues. Per the germline V gene, CDR1 is SGHNT and CDR2 is YENEEA. The CDR3 nucleotides read TGTGCCAGCAGCTACGGGACAGGGGGCTACGAGCAGTACTTC. Translation: CASSYGTGGYEQYF.

The chain has TRBV5-1 and TRBJ2-3; possibly TRBD2 for D (5 bases). The CDR3 consists of 15 residues. V gave up 0 bases and J gave up 0 bases, with 8 bases separating them. In germline, CDR1 is SGHRS, CDR2 YFSETQ. The CDR3 DNA sequence: TGCGCCAGCAGCTTGGCGGACTCTAGCACAGATACGCAGTATTTT. This sequence encodes CASSLADSSTDTQYF.

In its sample, this clone ranks as medium-sized. This chain uses TRBV5-1 with TRBJ2-7; 11 nucleotides align to TRBD2. The CDR3 has 15 amino acids. Germline loops: CDR1 SGHRS, CDR2 YFSETQ. V shed 3 bases and J 1 base; nucleotides not matched to a gene: 3. CDR3 residues: CASSSGLAASYEQYF. The CDR3 region has the DNA TGCGCCAGCAGCTCGGGACTAGCGGCATCCTACGAGCAGTACTTC.

This chain links TRBV4-3 with TRBJ2-1; D call uncertain. Between the trimmed V and J ends, which lost 4 bases and 2 bases, there was a span of 9 bases. The CDR3 covers 14 residues. Germline V gives CDR1 LGHNA, CDR2 YSLEER. The DNA for the CDR3 is TGCGCCAGCAGCCTTGGCGGAACCTACAATGAGCAGTTCTTC. Amino acids: CASSLGGTYNEQFF.

The chain has TRBV7-2 and TRBJ2-7; no firm D call. This CDR3 is built from 12 residues. The V end was cut by 5 bases, the J end by 6 bases, with 11 bases between. From germline, CDR1 is SGHTA and CDR2 FQGNSA. CDR3 sequence: CASSLEIGEQYF. The CDR3 nucleotides are TGTGCCAGCAGCCTGGAGATAGGCGAGCAGTACTTC.

This clone was observed a single time. J is TRBJ2-2 and V is TRBV11-3; the D is unclear. The CDR3 totals 15 residues. Germline lookup yields CDR1 SGHNT and CDR2 YENEEA. Deletions cut 4 bases from V and 7 bases from J, with 16 bases between. CDR3 DNA: TGTGCCAGCAGCTCCATTACGTCCGGTGTCGGGGAGCTGTTTTTT. Translated: CASSSITSGVGELFF.

This chain links TRBV9 with TRBJ2-3; possibly TRBD2 for D (6 bases). There are 16 residues in the CDR3. Trimming took off 2 bases at V and 2 bases at J, with 15 bases between the two ends. Germline V lookup: CDR1 SGDLS, CDR2 YYNGEE. This chain's CDR3 is CASSVHPGEPTDTQYF. CDR3 nucleotides: TGTGCCAGCAGCGTCCACCCGGGGGAGCCCACAGATACGCAGTATTTT.